This T cell receptor (beta chain) came from a study of T cell responses to AZD1222 COVID-19 vaccine. Study-wide results and limits: Two AZD1222 administrations were followed by greater Spike-specific TCR breadth and depth. Donors were largely white British and mainly female; clonal diversity was possibly underestimated.

The germline V and J ends were trimmed by 3 bases and 5 bases, with 12 bases remaining between them. Germline loops: CDR1 MNHEY, CDR2 SMNVEV (reference sequence). CDR3 length: 14 residues. Worth noting for this clone: The target antigen is unknown.

Data came from immunoSEQ multiplex PCR; TCRdb stores just in-frame clones and leaves some out. Of 130,000 to 150,000 clones detected, 90% to 95% appear once; the ten largest clones hold approximately 2.1%. This clonotype originated in an adult in good health. This sequence joins TRBV27 and TRBJ2-3, with TRBD2 as a possible D gene (5 bases). Sequencing used peripheral blood, obtained on day 0 of AZD1222 vaccination. The CDR3 DNA reads TGTGCCAGCAGTTTCGTCCTAGCCCAAGATACGCAGTATTTT. Encoded protein: CASSFVLAQDTQYF.